These 2 T cell receptor beta chains were sequenced from one sample in a study of CD8+ T cells in alopecia areata. Indicated treatment: oral pan-JAK inhibitor, 5-10 mg twice daily. Following extraction, RNA underwent reverse transcription to cDNA, which served as the sequencing template. The protocol was immunoSEQ multiplex PCR, while the TCRdb copy is restricted to in-frame clones and leaves out a portion. This sample yields 150,000 to 200,000 clones, of which around 64% are seen a single time; roughly 1.3% belongs to the top ten. Sequencing used CD4+ T cells sorted from blood, obtained around week 50, from a patient treated with tofacitinib. These receptor sequences come from a human donor with alopecia areata.

The chain couples TRBV10-3 to TRBJ1-6, with 7 bases identical to TRBD1. This CDR3 has 14 amino acids. Per germline, CDR1 ENHRY and CDR2 SYGVKD. The V segment lost 2 bases and the J segment 9 bases; nucleotides outside the gene matches: 4. CDR3 nucleotide sequence: TGTGCCATCAGTGAGGGCCAGGGGGGTTCACCCCTCCACTTT. Amino acids: CAISEGQGGSPLHF.

The chain recombines TRBV11-2 with TRBJ2-5; D is perhaps TRBD2 (5 bases). Germline values: CDR1 SGHAT, CDR2 FQNNGV. This CDR3 spans 14 amino acids. V was cut by 0 bases and J by 4 bases, with 9 bases left in between. CDR3 protein: CASSLDLGRETQYF. CDR3 nucleotides: TGTGCCAGCAGCTTAGATCTGGGGAGAGAGACCCAGTACTTC.